The subject of this entry is one T cell receptor beta chain. Which antigen it targets is not known. Base quality data are lacking; no much larger clone is found one base away. The immunoSEQ Assay, which uses bias-controlled multiplex PCR amplification of genomic DNA, was used to profile TCRbeta CDR3 regions. Concerning the study's data processing: To quantify the absolute abundance of each unique TCRbeta CDR3 region, the sequences were collapsed and filtered. Differential abundance was tested with two models: a binomial (Fisher-equivalent) model and a beta-binomial model that adds time-dependent variance fitted from healthy donors. Any clone with fewer than 5 combined templates was excluded, and a clone was called differentially abundant if its Benjamini-Hochberg FDR was below 0.01. In the beta-binomial model, variance was expressed as a function of the total template count across the two samples, in the form v = (b*log(k)+a)^2. TCRdb retrieved this table from immuneACCESS and kept in-frame rearrangements only. Not all clones are present; in checked studies, unresolved V genes account for under half, and no reason is known for the remainder. The V and J calls and clone size were taken over from that table, and D and trimming were inferred from the DNA. Across this sample there are about 100,000 clones, with 88% seen only once. The ten top clones hold about 3.9% of the sample.

The CDR3 measures 15 amino acids from cysteine to phenylalanine. Only the CDR3 DNA is retained, 45 bases long and in frame from the first base. The germline V gene gives CDR1 as MDHEN and CDR2 as SYDVKM. The junction shows trimming of 6 bases on V and 5 bases on J, plus 19 bases between the germline ends. This sample stems from a study of identifying expanded T cells in peripheral blood (dated by TCRdb to about 2019). About the full investigation: Technical replicates were generated by sequencing separate aliquots of the same genomic DNA pool, with four replicates compared pairwise. Broad study findings and their caveats: The binomial model flagged roughly 1.1 differentially abundant clones between technical replicates, compared with about 16.4 over approximately 2 weeks and 18 to 20 over roughly 4 weeks. The authors expected that biological variance in healthy repertoires might rise further over much longer intervals, such as months to years. In all healthy donors, the variance in clone template counts between samples taken 2 to 3 weeks apart rose significantly as total template count increased. Both the number of clones called differentially abundant and the false-positive rate were significantly reduced by the beta-binomial model across all healthy-donor time intervals.

No immune events such as infections were documented for the healthy donors during the collection period. Time-dependent variance in a beta-binomial model of T-cell clone differential abundance was calibrated using healthy-donor blood repertoires as a training cohort. The training cohort was composed of approximately ten healthy donors, 3 female and 7 male. On average the donors were about 40 years old, and their ages spanned about 29 to 65 years. Whole blood, obtained from a commercial supplier, was collected from each healthy donor at three time points spaced around 13 days apart. Genomic DNA was extracted from unsorted whole blood for immunosequencing.

Recombination joined TRBV28 with TRBJ1-2, with the D gene too uncertain to name. The sample comprised blood. This clonotype was obtained from a person between 18 and 75 years old in good health. The bases are TGTGCCAGCAGCCCCTCAAGTTTTCCGGAATATGGCTACACCTTC. Its translation is CASSPSSFPEYGYTF.